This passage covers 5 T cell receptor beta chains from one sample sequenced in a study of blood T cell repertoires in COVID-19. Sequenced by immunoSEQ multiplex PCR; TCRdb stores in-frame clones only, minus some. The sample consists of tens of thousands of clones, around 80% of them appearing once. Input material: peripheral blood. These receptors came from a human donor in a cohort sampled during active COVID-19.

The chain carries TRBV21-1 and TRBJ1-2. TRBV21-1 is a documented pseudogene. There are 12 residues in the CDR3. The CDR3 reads CASKEGIHGYTF. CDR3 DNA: TGTGCCAGCAAAGAGGGAATTCATGGCTACACCTTC.

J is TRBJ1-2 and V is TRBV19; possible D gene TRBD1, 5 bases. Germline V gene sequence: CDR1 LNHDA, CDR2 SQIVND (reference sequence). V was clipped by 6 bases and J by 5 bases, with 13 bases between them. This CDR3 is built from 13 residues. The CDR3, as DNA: TGTGCCAGTAGCCGGGACTGGCGTTATGGCTACACCTTC. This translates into CASSRDWRYGYTF.

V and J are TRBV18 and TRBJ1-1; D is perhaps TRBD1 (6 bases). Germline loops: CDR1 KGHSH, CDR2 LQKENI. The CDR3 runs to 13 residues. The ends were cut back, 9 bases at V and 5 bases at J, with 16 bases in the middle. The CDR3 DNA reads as TGTGCCAGTTCGAACAGGGCCCTTACTGAAGCTTTCTTT. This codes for CASSNRALTEAFF.

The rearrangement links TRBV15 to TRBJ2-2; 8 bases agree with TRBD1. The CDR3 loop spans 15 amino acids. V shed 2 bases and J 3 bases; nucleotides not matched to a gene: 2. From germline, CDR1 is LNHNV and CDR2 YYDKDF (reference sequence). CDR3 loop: CATSRYRGDTGELFF. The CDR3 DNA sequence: TGTGCCACCAGCAGATACAGGGGGGACACCGGGGAGCTGTTTTTT.

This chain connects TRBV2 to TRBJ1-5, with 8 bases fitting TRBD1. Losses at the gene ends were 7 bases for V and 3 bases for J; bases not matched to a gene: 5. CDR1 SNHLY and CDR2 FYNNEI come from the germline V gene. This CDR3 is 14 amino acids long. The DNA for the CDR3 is TGTGCCAGCACCCTGGACAGGGACAATCAGCCCCAGCATTTT. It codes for CASTLDRDNQPQHF.